The 16 T cell receptor beta chains below all came from one sample that was sequenced in a study of cytomegalovirus exposure and HLA in healthy donors. It was with 60 Vbeta and 13 Jbeta primers that the PCR ran. Only in-frame clones appear in the TCRdb table, and some are missing; sequencing was by immunoSEQ multiplex PCR. The sample includes approximately 130,000 clones, approximately 79% of them seen just once. Sequencing input: PBMCs. These TCRs come from a man aged 50-60 years in good health and CMV-seropositive.

The rearrangement links TRBV6-1 to TRBJ1-5; 8 nucleotides agree with TRBD1. Germline lookup yields CDR1 MNHNS and CDR2 SASEGT. The J segment lost 2 bases and the V segment lost 5 bases, leaving 5 bases of the junction unmatched. The CDR3 runs 15 residues. CDR3 loop: CASSPRGRGNQPQHF. CDR3 in DNA: TGTGCCAGCAGTCCCAGGGGGCGCGGCAATCAGCCCCAGCATTTT.

V usage is TRBV5-1 and J usage is TRBJ2-6; a possible D gene is TRBD2 (5 bases). The germline gives CDR1 SGHRS, CDR2 YFSETQ. V was shortened by 5 bases and J by 0 bases, with 9 bases between the two germline ends. The CDR3 consists of 15 residues. The CDR3 bases are TGCGCCAGCAGTATAGGAGGCTCTGGGGCCAACGTCCTGACTTTC. It specifies CASSIGGSGANVLTF.

The chain recombines TRBV5-5 with TRBJ1-6; 7 bases map to TRBD1. This CDR3 is built from 17 residues. The V segment lost 4 bases and the J segment 4 bases; nucleotides outside the gene matches: 11. Looked up from germline, CDR1 is SGHKS and CDR2 is YYEKEE (reference sequence). CDR3 loop: CASSTRQGREYNSPLHF. CDR3 bases: TGTGCCAGCAGCACCCGACAGGGTAGGGAATATAATTCACCCCTCCACTTT. Based on the CDR3 plus reference TRBV5-5 and TRBJ1-6, the full variable domain is DAGVTQSPTHLIKTRGQQVTLRCSPISGHKSVSWYQQVLGQGPQFIFQYYEKEERGRGNFPDRFSARQFPNYSSELNVNALLLGDSALYLCASSTRQGREYNSPLHFGNGTRLTVT.

The chain employs TRBV9 and TRBJ1-5; no reliable D call. The length of the CDR3 is 15 residues. Germline V gene data show CDR1 as SGDLS and CDR2 as YYNGEE. V lost 5 bases, J lost 1 base, and 13 bases lay in between. Written as DNA, the CDR3 is TGTGCCAGCAGTGATAGTTCGGTCAGCAATCAGCCCCAGCATTTT. Protein sequence: CASSDSSVSNQPQHF.

V usage is TRBV9 and J usage is TRBJ1-4, with a weak D call TRBD1 (6 bases). V was clipped by 3 bases and J by 6 bases, with 15 bases between them. Germline V gene lookup returns CDR1 SGDLS and CDR2 YYNGEE. This CDR3 has 15 residues. The CDR3 here is CASSAQGTRDEKLFF. CDR3 DNA sequence: TGTGCCAGCAGCGCCCAGGGGACTAGGGATGAAAAACTGTTTTTT.

The V and J genes are TRBV10-1 and TRBJ2-7; 16 bases are a match to TRBD2. V was pared by 6 bases and J by 4 bases, with 15 bases of the junction left unmatched. The CDR3 is 19 residues long. CDR1 and CDR2 (germline): WNHNN, SYGVQD (reference sequence). The CDR3 reads CASSKVKGLAGGHRYEQYF. CDR3 nucleotide sequence: TGCGCCAGCAGCAAAGTAAAGGGACTAGCGGGAGGGCACAGGTACGAGCAGTACTTC.

The J gene is TRBJ1-2, the V gene TRBV29-1; 8 nucleotides agree with TRBD1. The CDR3 length is 14 residues. The V segment lost 3 bases and the J segment 5 bases; nucleotides outside the gene matches: 8. Germline assignment: CDR1 SQVTM and CDR2 ANQGSEA. For the CDR3, the DNA is TGCAGCGTTGAGGGGCAGGGGGCGGATTATGGCTACACCTTC. It translates to CSVEGQGADYGYTF.

This clone showed up just a few times. The V call is TRBV11-3, the J call TRBJ2-7; no firm D call. This CDR3 region has 14 residues. V shed 0 bases and J shed 2 bases, with 8 bases lying between them. Germline values: CDR1 SGHNT, CDR2 YENEEA. This CDR3 is CASSLDKETYEQYF. In nucleotides, the CDR3 is TGTGCCAGCAGCTTAGATAAGGAGACCTACGAGCAGTACTTC.

The CDR3 DNA sequence: TGCAGTGCTAGAGGAGGGTATGGCTACACCTTC. It encodes CSARGGYGYTF. The V gene is TRBV20-1, the J gene TRBJ1-2; unclear D gene. Germline V lookup: CDR1 DFQATT, CDR2 SNEGSKA (reference sequence). The CDR3 has 11 amino acids. The ends were cut back, 1 base at V and 5 bases at J, with 5 bases in the middle.

The rearrangement uses TRBV6-5 and TRBJ2-7, with 9 bases fitting TRBD1. The CDR3 loop spans 15 amino acids. Germline loops: CDR1 MNHEY, CDR2 SVGAGI. V dropped 7 bases and J dropped 4; count of bases not matched to a gene: 11. The CDR3 loop reads CASKSGTGYLYEQYF. The CDR3 DNA reads as TGTGCCAGCAAATCCGGGACAGGGTATCTGTACGAGCAGTACTTC.

The gene calls are TRBV4-2 and TRBJ2-3, with 10 bases lining up with TRBD2. J lost 0 bases, V lost 1 base, and 7 bases had no gene match. The CDR3 loop spans 18 amino acids. Germline V gives CDR1 LGHNA, CDR2 YNFKEQ. This CDR3 reads CASSQAASGGRSTDTQYF. DNA of the CDR3: TGTGCCAGCAGCCAAGCGGCTAGCGGGGGCCGCAGCACAGATACGCAGTATTTT.

V and J are TRBV9 and TRBJ2-6, with a tentative D call TRBD1 (5 bases). V lost 2 bases to trimming and J lost 5 bases, with 11 bases between them. Germline CDR1 reads SGDLS; CDR2 reads YYNGEE. The CDR3 runs to 15 residues. CDR3 DNA sequence: TGTGCCAGCAGCGTCAGGGCTGGGAGGGCCAACGTCCTGACTTTC. Protein product: CASSVRAGRANVLTF.

This clone occurred once. The chain has TRBV7-2 and TRBJ1-2; tentative D call: TRBD1 (5 bases). The germline gives CDR1 SGHTA, CDR2 FQGNSA. The germline V and J ends were trimmed by 5 bases and 1 base, with 8 bases remaining between them. This CDR3 spans 13 amino acids. The CDR3 here is CASSPQVNYGYTF. In DNA form, the CDR3 reads TGTGCCAGCAGCCCACAGGTTAACTATGGCTACACCTTC.

This clone occurred a few times. CDR3 amino acids: CASSLHRGPPYEQYF. As DNA, the CDR3 is TGCGCCAGCAGCCTACACAGGGGGCCGCCCTACGAGCAGTACTTC. The chain combines TRBV5-1 with TRBJ2-7, with TRBD1 identical over 9 bases. The germline V gene has CDR1 SGHRS and CDR2 YFSETQ. V dropped 4 bases and J dropped 2; count of bases not matched to a gene: 7. The CDR3 totals 15 residues. The complete variable domain, with remaining parts taken from reference TRBV5-1 and TRBJ2-7, reads KAGVTQTPRYLIKTRGQQVTLSCSPISGHRSVSWYQQTPGQGLQFLFEYFSETQRNKGNFPGRFSGRQFSNSRSEMNVSTLELGDSALYLCASSLHRGPPYEQYFGPGTRLTVT.

J is TRBJ1-2 and V is TRBV5-3, with TRBD1 identical over 7 bases. TRBV5-3 is noted as an ORF with a role that remains uncertain. The CDR3 totals 14 residues. The J segment lost 6 bases and the V segment lost 0 bases, leaving 5 bases of the junction unmatched. CDR3 coding DNA: TGTGCCAGAAGCTTGGGCCGGGGACAGCATGGCTACACCTTC. Protein product: CARSLGRGQHGYTF.

This clone appeared a few times. The chain uses TRBV7-2 and TRBJ1-1, with D perhaps TRBD1 (5 bases). This CDR3 is 15 amino acids long. V dropped 2 bases and J dropped 7 bases, with 17 bases sitting between them. Germline V lookup: CDR1 SGHTA, CDR2 FQGNSA. CDR3 DNA: TGTGCCAGCAGCTTATTAGGAGGGGCGTTGAGTGAAGCTTTCTTT. Translating it yields CASSLLGGALSEAFF.